This T cell receptor (beta chain) emerged from a study of human T cells and chemical hapten exposure. General study points: Sensitizing to DPC left TCRs with a frequency above 1 in 1000 unaltered.

Unique molecular identifiers were affixed to discrete cDNA molecules within the library. TCRdb reprocessed the 5' RACE reads via MiXCR and lists one record per CDR3 protein. This table has about 80,000 distinct CDR3 sequences, roughly 8% appearing once. Unfractionated whole blood was the source of the extracted total RNA. Germline CDR1 and CDR2: DFQATT and SNEGSKA (reference sequence). This CDR3 is built from 13 residues. V shed 1 base and J shed 12 bases, with 18 bases lying between them. This clonotype was recorded at least ten times. As yet, its antigen is unknown. The chain combines TRBV20-1 with TRBJ1-2; no clear D. This clonotype was sampled from a male donor in good health. CDR3 nucleotide sequence: TGCAGTGCTAGAGTTCAGGAGTCAAACCCTCACACCTTC. Translated: CSARVQESNPHTF.